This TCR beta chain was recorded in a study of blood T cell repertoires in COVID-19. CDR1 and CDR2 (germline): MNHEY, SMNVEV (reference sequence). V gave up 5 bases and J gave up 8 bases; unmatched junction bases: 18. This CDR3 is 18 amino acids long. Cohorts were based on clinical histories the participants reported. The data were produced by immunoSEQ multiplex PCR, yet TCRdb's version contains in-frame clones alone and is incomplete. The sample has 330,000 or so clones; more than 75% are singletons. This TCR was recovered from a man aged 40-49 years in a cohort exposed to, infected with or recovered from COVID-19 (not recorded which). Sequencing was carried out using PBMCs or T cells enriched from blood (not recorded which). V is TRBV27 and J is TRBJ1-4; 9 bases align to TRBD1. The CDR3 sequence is CASSERGDRAGGREKLFF. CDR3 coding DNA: TGTGCCAGCAGTGAAAGGGGGGACAGGGCGGGCGGTAGGGAAAAACTGTTTTTT.